This TCR beta chain was profiled in a study of Graves' ophthalmopathy and Graves' hyperthyroidism. Whole-study findings and limits: Predictions made by the model for ophthalmopathy progression reached approximately 71% sensitivity and around 73% specificity. Among expanded thyroid clonotypes above 0.001 frequency, most also occurred in blood. Cross-validated, the 13-signature model showed 87.88%/81.08% sensitivity/specificity, and 80%/75% in the test set.

This clonotype occurred many times. What it binds is unknown. Investigators amplified TCR beta CDR3 regions from RNA transcripts. In the first round, RT-PCR was carried out with HTBI primers, and a multiplex PCR formed the second round. One entry per CDR3 protein results from TCRdb running MiXCR on the multiplex PCR reads. The table records about 370,000 distinct CDR3 sequences, approximately 18% of them present only once. The clonotype originates from an adult woman with stable Graves' hyperthyroidism. The sequenced sample consisted of peripheral blood.

CDR3 residues: CASSKGIQGFQPQHF. Here the CDR3 DNA reads TGTGCCAGTAGTAAAGGCATACAGGGATTTCAGCCCCAGCATTTT. The genes are TRBV19 and TRBJ1-5; TRBD1 is a possible D gene (6 bases). CDR1 is LNHDA and CDR2 is SQIVND in the germline V gene (reference sequence). The CDR3 runs 15 residues. Between the trimmed V and J ends, which lost 4 bases and 6 bases, there was a span of 16 bases. Variable domain in full (rest from reference TRBV19 and TRBJ1-5): DGGITQSPKYLFRKEGQNVTLSCEQNLNHDAMYWYRQDPGQGLRLIYYSQIVNDFQKGDIAEGYSVSREKKESFPLTVTSAQKNPTAFYLCASSKGIQGFQPQHFGDGTRLSIL.